This TCR beta chain was identified during a study of T cell responses to AZD1222 COVID-19 vaccine. Overall study context: Doses given second, at about 4 or about 12 weeks, were pooled.

Remarks on this clone: Its antigen is currently unknown.

Study-wide results and caveats: A rise in Spike-specific TCR breadth and depth followed two AZD1222 doses. Sampling captured repertoires only after the peak T cell response.

Profiling relied on immunoSEQ multiplex PCR, and the TCRdb table lists in-frame clones only, not all of them. The sample has about 140,000 clones; 75% to 90% are singletons. Trimming cost V 3 bases and J 10 bases, with 16 bases left between them. The CDR3 contains 15 residues. Germline lookup yields CDR1 SNHLY and CDR2 FYNNEI. Sequenced here: peripheral blood, sampled on day 0 of AZD1222 vaccination. This receptor was obtained from an adult in good health. This sequence joins TRBV2 and TRBJ1-6, with D possibly being TRBD1 (6 bases). Written as DNA, the CDR3 is TGTGCCAGCAGTGACGTAGGGGGAGGAGGGTCACCCCTCCACTTT. This codes for CASSDVGGGGSPLHF.